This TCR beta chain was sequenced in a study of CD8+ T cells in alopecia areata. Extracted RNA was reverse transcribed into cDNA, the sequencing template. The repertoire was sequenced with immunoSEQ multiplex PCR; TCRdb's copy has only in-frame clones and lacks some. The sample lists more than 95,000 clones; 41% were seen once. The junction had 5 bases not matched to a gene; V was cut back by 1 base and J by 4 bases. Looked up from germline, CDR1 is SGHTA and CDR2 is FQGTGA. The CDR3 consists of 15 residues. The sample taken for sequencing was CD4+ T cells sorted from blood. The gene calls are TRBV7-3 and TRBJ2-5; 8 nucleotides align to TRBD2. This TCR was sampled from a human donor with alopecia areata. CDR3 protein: CASSLIGGGTETQYF. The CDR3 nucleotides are TGTGCCAGCAGCTTAATTGGCGGGGGGACAGAGACCCAGTACTTC.